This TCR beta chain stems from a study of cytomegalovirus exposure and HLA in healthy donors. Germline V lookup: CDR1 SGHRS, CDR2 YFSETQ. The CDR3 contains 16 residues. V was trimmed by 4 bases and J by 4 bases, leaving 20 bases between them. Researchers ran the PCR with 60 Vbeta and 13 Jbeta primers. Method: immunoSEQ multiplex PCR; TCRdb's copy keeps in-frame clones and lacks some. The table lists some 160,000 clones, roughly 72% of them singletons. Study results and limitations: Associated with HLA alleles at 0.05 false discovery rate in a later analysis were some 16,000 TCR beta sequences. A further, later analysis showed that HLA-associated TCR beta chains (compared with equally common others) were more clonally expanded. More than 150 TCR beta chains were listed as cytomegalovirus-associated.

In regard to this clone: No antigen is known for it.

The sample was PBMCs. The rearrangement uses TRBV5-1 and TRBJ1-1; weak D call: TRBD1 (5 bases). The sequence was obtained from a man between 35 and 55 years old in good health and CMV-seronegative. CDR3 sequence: CASSPTMGLASTEAFF. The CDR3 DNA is TGCGCCAGCAGCCCCACCATGGGGCTCGCGAGCACTGAAGCTTTCTTT.